This TCR beta chain was observed in a study of metastatic and nonmetastatic thyroid tumors. Study-level information: Patients with malignant and benign thyroid disease provided blood and tumor or nodule tissue, whose repertoires were compared. Overall study findings and caveats: Benign nodules reportedly had significantly lower TCR beta diversity than malignant thyroid tumors in blood and tumor.

Each patient came to thyroid surgery without any prior treatment (of any kind). The germline CDR1 and CDR2 sequences are SGHTA and FQGNSA. This CDR3 comprises 12 residues. Trimming took off 5 bases at V and 9 bases at J, with 11 bases between the two ends. This clone was observed at least ten times. The antigen is undetermined. In the study's own analysis: For papillary thyroid cancer, a distant-metastasis classifier was constructed from CDR3 differences observed across clinicopathological groups. Through MiXCR, TCRdb re-clonotyped the PCR reads. The V and J calls shown here were made by TCRdb, not taken from the authors' results. The data show fewer than 25,000 clones, 25% seen once.

Sequencing was carried out using blood. The chain uses TRBV7-2 and TRBJ2-4, with D perhaps being TRBD1 or TRBD2 (5 bases each). This TCR came from a male donor with papillary thyroid cancer or a benign thyroid nodule (not recorded which). Some clones in this sample may be carry-over from other donors' samples. This chain's CDR3 is CASSADSGIQYF. The CDR3 DNA is TGTGCCAGCAGCGCAGACAGCGGCATTCAGTACTTC.